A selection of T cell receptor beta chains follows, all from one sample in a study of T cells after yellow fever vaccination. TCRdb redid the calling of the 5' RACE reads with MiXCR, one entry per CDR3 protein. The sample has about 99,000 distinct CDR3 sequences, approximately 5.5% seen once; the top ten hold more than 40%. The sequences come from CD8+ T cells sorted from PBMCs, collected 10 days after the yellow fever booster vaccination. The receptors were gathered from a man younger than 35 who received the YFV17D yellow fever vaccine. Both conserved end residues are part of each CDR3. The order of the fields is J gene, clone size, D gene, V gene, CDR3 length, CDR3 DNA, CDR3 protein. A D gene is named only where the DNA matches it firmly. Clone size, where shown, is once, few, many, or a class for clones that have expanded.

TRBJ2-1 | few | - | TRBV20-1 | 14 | TGCAGCCCCAATGGGCAGGGTGCCTACAATGAGCAGTTCTTC | CSPNGQGAYNEQFF
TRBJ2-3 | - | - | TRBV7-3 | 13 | TGTGCCAGCAGCCCCGACGCATCAGATACGCAGTATTTT | CASSPDASDTQYF
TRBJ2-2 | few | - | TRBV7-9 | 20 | TGTGCCAGCAGCTTAGCAAGGGTCCGGCGGCAAGACAAGAACACCGGGGAGCTGTTTTTT | CASSLARVRRQDKNTGELFF
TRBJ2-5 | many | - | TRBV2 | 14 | TGTGCCAGCAGGGACCCCCCGTACCAAGAGACCCAGTACTTC | CASRDPPYQETQYF
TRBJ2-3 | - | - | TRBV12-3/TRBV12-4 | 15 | TGTGCCAGCAGTTTAGGGGACCTGAACACAGATACGCAGTATTTT | CASSLGDLNTDTQYF
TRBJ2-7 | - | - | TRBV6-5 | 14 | TGTGCCAGCAGTTACGGGCAGAGGGCCTACGAGCAGTACTTC | CASSYGQRAYEQYF
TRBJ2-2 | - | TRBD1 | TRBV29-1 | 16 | TGCAGCGTAAAACTCCGGGACAGGGGTTGGGCCGGGGAGCTGTTTTTT | CSVKLRDRGWAGELFF
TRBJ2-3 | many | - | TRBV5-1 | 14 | TGCGCCAGCAGCTTGGAGGTCCTCGCTCATACGCAGTATTTT | CASSLEVLAHTQYF
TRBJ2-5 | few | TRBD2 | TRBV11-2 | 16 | TGTGCCAGCAGCCTAGATGCCGGGACTAGGAGTGAGACCCAGTACTTC | CASSLDAGTRSETQYF
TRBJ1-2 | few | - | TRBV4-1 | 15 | TGCGCCAGCAGCCCTCGGCAGGGATGGGACTATGGCTACACCTTC | CASSPRQGWDYGYTF
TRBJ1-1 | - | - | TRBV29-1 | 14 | TGCAGCGTTGAAATCCCCAGGGAGAACACTGAAGCTTTCTTT | CSVEIPRENTEAFF
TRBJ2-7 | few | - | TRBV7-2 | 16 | TGTGCCAGCAGCCCGGCGGGTGGGGGTGGCCCCTACGAGCAGTACTTC | CASSPAGGGGPYEQYF
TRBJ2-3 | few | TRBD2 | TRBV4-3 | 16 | TGCGCCAGCAGCCAAGATACCGGGGGGAGCACAGATACGCAGTATTTT | CASSQDTGGSTDTQYF
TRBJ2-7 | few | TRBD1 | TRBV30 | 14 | TGTGCCTGGAGTACCGGGACAGGGGACTACGAGCAGTACTTC | CAWSTGTGDYEQYF
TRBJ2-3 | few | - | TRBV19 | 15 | TGTGCCAGCACCTACAGCGGGTCCCCCACAGATACGCAGTATTTT | CASTYSGSPTDTQYF
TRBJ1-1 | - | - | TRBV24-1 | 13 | TGTGCCACCAGTCAGGGACGGTCCACTGAAGCTTTCTTT | CATSQGRSTEAFF
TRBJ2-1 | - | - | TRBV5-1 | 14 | TGCGCCAGCAGCTTGGCAGCCCGGGTCAATGAGCAGTTCTTC | CASSLAARVNEQFF
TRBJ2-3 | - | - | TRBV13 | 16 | TGTGCCAGCAGCGCCCGATGGGCAGACTCCACAGATACGCAGTATTTT | CASSARWADSTDTQYF
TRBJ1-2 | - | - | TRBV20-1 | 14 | TGCAGTGCTAGAGAAGACCGAAAGGAGCATGGCTACACCTTC | CSAREDRKEHGYTF
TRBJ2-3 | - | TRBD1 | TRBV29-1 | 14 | TGCAGCGTTGTGGGACAGGGGGCGGTAGATACGCAGTATTTT | CSVVGQGAVDTQYF
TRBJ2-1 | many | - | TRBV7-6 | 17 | TGTGCCAGCAGCTCCGTAAACAGGGTGGTTCCCTACAATGAGCAGTTCTTC | CASSSVNRVVPYNEQFF
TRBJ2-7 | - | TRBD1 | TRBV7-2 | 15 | TGTGCCAGCAGGTCTACCGGGACAGGCGTGGGAGAGCAGTACTTC | CASRSTGTGVGEQYF
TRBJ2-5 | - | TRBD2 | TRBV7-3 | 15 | TGTGCCAGCAGCTCCGACGGGGGGGCGGTGGAGACCCAGTACTTC | CASSSDGGAVETQYF
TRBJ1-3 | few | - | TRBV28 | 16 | TGTGCCAGCTCCCCAGCCGGGACTGAACCTGGAAACACCATATATTTT | CASSPAGTEPGNTIYF
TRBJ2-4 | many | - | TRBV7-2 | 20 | TGTGCCAGCAGCTTAATGAGGCCATCTCTATCCCATTTAGCCAAAAACATTCAGTACTTC | CASSLMRPSLSHLAKNIQYF
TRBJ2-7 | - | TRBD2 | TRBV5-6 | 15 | TGTGCCAGCACCCCGGGACTAGCGGAAACCTACGAGCAGTACTTC | CASTPGLAETYEQYF
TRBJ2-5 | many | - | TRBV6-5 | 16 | TGTGCCAGCAGCTATCGCCTCAGGGGTAACCTAGAGACCCAGTACTTC | CASSYRLRGNLETQYF
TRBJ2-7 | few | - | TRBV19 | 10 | TGTGCCAGCGGACAGTACGAGCAGTACTTC | CASGQYEQYF
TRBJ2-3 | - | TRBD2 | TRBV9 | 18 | TGTGCCAGCAGCGGGGGGACTAGCGGGGGCCCCATGACAGATACGCAGTATTTT | CASSGGTSGGPMTDTQYF
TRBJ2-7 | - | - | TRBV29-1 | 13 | TGCAGCGTTCCGGCGCAGTTCTCCTACGAGCAGTACTTC | CSVPAQFSYEQYF
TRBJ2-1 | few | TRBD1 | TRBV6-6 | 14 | TGTGCCAGCAGTCACTGGGACAGGGAGAATGAGCAGTTCTTC | CASSHWDRENEQFF
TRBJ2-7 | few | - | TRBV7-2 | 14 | TGTGCCAGCAGGGTCGCTCCTGGGGCCTACGAGCAGTACTTC | CASRVAPGAYEQYF
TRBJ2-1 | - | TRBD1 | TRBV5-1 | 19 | TGCGCCAGCACCGACCTCCCCCGGGACAGGGTTTACTTTACCAATGAGCAGTTCTTC | CASTDLPRDRVYFTNEQFF
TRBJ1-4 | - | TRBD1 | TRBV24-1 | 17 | TGTGCCACCAGTGATTCAGGACAGGGGGTCACTAATGAAAAACTGTTTTTT | CATSDSGQGVTNEKLFF
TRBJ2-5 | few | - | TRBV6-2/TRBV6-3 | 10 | TGTGCCAGCGGGCAGGGGACCCAGTACTTC | CASGQGTQYF
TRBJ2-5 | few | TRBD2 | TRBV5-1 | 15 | TGCGCCAGCAGCTACAGAGCGGGGGCCGAAGAGACCCAGTACTTC | CASSYRAGAEETQYF
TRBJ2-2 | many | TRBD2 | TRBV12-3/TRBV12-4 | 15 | TGTGCCAGCAGTGGGAGGACTAGCGCCACCGGGGAGCTGTTTTTT | CASSGRTSATGELFF
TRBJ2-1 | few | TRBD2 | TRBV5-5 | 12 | TGTGCCGGATCTACTAGCGGGGGTGAGCAGTTCTTC | CAGSTSGGEQFF
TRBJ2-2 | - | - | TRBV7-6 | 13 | TGTGCCAGCAGCTTAGGCAGCACCGGGGAGCTGTTTTTT | CASSLGSTGELFF
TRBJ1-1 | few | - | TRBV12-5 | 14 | TGTGCTAGTGGTTTGGTACGTCACACCACTGAAGCTTTCTTT | CASGLVRHTTEAFF
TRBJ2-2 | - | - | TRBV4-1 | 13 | TGCGCCAGCAGCCACCTAAGTATGGGGGAGCTGTTTTTT | CASSHLSMGELFF
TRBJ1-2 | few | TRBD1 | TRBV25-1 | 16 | TGTGCCAGCAGTGAATTAAGGAGGGGGCCTAACTATGGCTACACCTTC | CASSELRRGPNYGYTF
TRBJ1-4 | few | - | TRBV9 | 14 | TGTGCCAGCAGCGTAGCAGGGCTAGATGAAAAACTGTTTTTT | CASSVAGLDEKLFF
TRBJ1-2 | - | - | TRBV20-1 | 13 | TGCAGTGCTAGACCCGGACACGACTATGGCTACACCTTC | CSARPGHDYGYTF
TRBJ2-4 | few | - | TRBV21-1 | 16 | TGTGCCAGCACCGGACGGGGGAGGGAAGCCAAAAACATTCAGTACTTC | CASTGRGREAKNIQYF
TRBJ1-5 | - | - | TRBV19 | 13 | TGTGCCAGTAGAACAGGGTACGGACAGCCCCAGCATTTT | CASRTGYGQPQHF
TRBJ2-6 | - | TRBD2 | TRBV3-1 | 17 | TGTGCCAGCAGCCTGGGGACTAGCGTTGCTGGGGCCAACGTCCTGACTTTC | CASSLGTSVAGANVLTF
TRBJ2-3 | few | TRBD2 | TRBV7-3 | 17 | TGTGCCAGCAGCTTAAATGTCGCGGCGGGGGGGACAGATACGCAGTATTTT | CASSLNVAAGGTDTQYF
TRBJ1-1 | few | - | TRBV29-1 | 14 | TGCAGCGTGGGGCCTACAGGGAGGGACACTGAAGCTTTCTTT | CSVGPTGRDTEAFF
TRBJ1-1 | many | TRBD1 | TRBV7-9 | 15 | TGTGCCAGCAGCCCCTCCCCGGGACAGGGCACTGAAGCTTTCTTT | CASSPSPGQGTEAFF
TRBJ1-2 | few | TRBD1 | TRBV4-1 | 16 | TGCGCCAGCAGCCCGAAGTCCGGGACAGGGGTTGATGGCTACACCTTC | CASSPKSGTGVDGYTF
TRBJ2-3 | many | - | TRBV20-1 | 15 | TGCAGTGCTAGAGGCCTAGCAAGATCGACAGATACGCAGTATTTT | CSARGLARSTDTQYF